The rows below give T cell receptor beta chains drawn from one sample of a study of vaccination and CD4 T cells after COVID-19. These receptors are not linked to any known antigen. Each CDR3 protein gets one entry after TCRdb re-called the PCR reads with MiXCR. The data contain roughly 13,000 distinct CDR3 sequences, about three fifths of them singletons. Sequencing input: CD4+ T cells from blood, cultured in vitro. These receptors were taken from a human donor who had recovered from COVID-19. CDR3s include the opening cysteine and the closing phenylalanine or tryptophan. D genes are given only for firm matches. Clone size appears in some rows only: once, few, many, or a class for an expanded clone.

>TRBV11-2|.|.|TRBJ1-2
TGTGCCAGCAGCCCCCGCGCAACCGGGGTCCTCCAGGCTAACTATGGCTACACCTTC
CASSPRATGVLQANYGYTF
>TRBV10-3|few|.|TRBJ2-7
TGTGCCATCAGTGAGGCTGCCTACGAGCAGTACTTC
CAISEAAYEQYF
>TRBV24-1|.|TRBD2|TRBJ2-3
TGTGCCACCAGTGATCCACGACTAGCGTCAGATACGCAGTATTTT
CATSDPRLASDTQYF
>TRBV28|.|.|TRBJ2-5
TGTGCCAGCAGTTTTGGGGGTTCGGAGACCCAGTACTTC
CASSFGGSETQYF
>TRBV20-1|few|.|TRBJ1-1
TGCAGTGCTAGGTACGGGGGGGAGGACACTGAAGCTTTCTTT
CSARYGGEDTEAFF
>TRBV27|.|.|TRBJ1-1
TGTGCCAGCAGACCGATACCGGGGATCGAAGCTTTCTTT
CASRPIPGIEAFF
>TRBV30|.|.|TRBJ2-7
TGTGCCTGGAGGACCCGAGTAGTTTCCTACGAGCAGTACTTC
CAWRTRVVSYEQYF
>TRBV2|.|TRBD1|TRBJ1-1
TGTGCCGGCACCGGGACAGGGGCCACTGAAGCTTTCTTT
CAGTGTGATEAFF
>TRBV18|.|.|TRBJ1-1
TGTGCCAGCTCACCAGAGGAGGCGGGGGTTGGAGGGACTGAAGCTTTCTTT
CASSPEEAGVGGTEAFF
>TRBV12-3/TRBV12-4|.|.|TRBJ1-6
TGTGCCAGCAGTTTAGGAGACAGTAATTCACCCCTCCACTTT
CASSLGDSNSPLHF
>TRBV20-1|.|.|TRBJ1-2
TGCAGTGCTAGAGATCCGGGGGGTTCCTATGGCTACACCTTC
CSARDPGGSYGYTF
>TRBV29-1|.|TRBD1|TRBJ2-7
TGCAGCGTTGAAGAGGGACAGGGGTTTGCCTACGAGCAGTACTTC
CSVEEGQGFAYEQYF
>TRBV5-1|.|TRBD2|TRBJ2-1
TGCGCCAGCAGCCCCATAGCGGGAGGGCTTGAGAATGAGCAGTTCTTC
CASSPIAGGLENEQFF
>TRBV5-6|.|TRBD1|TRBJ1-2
TGTGCCAGCAGCGGAGCAGGAGACAGGGAGTACTATGGCTACACCTTC
CASSGAGDREYYGYTF
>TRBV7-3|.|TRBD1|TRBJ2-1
TGTGCCAGCAGCTTGGGTTGGGACAGGGGCAATGAGCAGTTCTTC
CASSLGWDRGNEQFF
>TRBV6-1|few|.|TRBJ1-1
TGTGCCAGCAGTGGGCGAGGAACTGAAGCTTTCTTT
CASSGRGTEAFF
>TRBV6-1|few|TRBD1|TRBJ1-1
TGTGCCAGCAGCCGCGCCGGGACAGGGGGCTGGGAAGCTTTCTTT
CASSRAGTGGWEAFF
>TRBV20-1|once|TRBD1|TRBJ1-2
TGCAGCGCTAGCCTCTCTCTTGGGGTAGGGGGCGGGAAGGGCTACACCTTC
CSASLSLGVGGGKGYTF
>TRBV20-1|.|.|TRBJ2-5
TGCAGTGCTCGCAGGGTGAACCAAGAGACCCAGTACTTC
CSARRVNQETQYF
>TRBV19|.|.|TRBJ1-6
TGTGCCGCTGCTGGCTCATATTCACCCCTCCACTTT
CAAAGSYSPLHF
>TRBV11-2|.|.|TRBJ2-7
TGTGCCAGCAGCTTGGCAGGCGCTTTGAACGAGCAGTACTTC
CASSLAGALNEQYF
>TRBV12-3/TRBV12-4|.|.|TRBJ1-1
TGTGCCAGCAGTTTACTAGGGACTACTGAAGCTTTCTTT
CASSLLGTTEAFF
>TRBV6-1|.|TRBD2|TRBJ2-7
TGTGCCAGGCACGGATGGGGCTCTAGCGGGCCTTCCTACGAGCAGTACTTC
CARHGWGSSGPSYEQYF
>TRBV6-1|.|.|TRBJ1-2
TGTGCCAGCAGTACAGGGTGGGGGTCTAACTATGGCTACACCTTC
CASSTGWGSNYGYTF
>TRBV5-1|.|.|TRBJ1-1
TGCGCCAGCAGCCCACAGGGAGGTACCACTGAAGCTTTCTTT
CASSPQGGTTEAFF
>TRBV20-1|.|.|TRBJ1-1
TGCAGTGCTAGAGAGGGGGGGCCGGGCACTGAAGCTTTCTTT
CSAREGGPGTEAFF
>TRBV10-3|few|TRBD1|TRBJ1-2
TGTGCCACCGGACAGGGCGACTATGGCTACACCTTC
CATGQGDYGYTF
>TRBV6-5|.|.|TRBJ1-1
TGTGCCAGCAGTTACATGGGGGCGGACACTGAAGCTTTCTTT
CASSYMGADTEAFF